The present T cell receptor (beta chain) was sequenced within a study of radiotherapy plus CTLA-4 blockade in lung cancer. Study context: Objective responses were documented in around a sixth of patients, with disease control in about 29%.

Profiled with immunoSEQ multiplex PCR; TCRdb holds only in-frame clones, not every one. Among about 57,000 clones listed, around 85% were seen once. About this clone itself: Its antigen is not identified.

Germline V lookup: CDR1 SGHNT, CDR2 YYREEE (reference sequence). The trim removed 9 bases at V and 3 bases at J, leaving 7 bases unmatched. The CDR3 spans 14 residues. Study-wide results and caveats: Blood saw expansion of tumor-derived TCR clones after radiotherapy plus ipilimumab.

The TCR sequence derives from a human donor with non-small cell lung cancer who had a complete response to radiotherapy plus ipilimumab. This chain uses TRBV5-4 with TRBJ2-1; 9 bases match TRBD2. The source was peripheral blood, collected from a patient treated with radiotherapy plus ipilimumab. The CDR3 DNA is TGTGCCATTAGCGGGGGACTGAACTACAATGAGCAGTTCTTC. Encoded protein: CAISGGLNYNEQFF.